Below, 21 T cell receptor beta chains from the same sample are listed, as sequenced in a study of human T cells and chemical hapten exposure (dated by TCRdb to the early 2020s). Library preparation was by RACE. The sequencer was a NextSeq 500. TCRdb reworked the public reads: Q25 trimming with fastp, MiXCR clone assembly, productive beta chains retained. Duplicate CDR3 protein sequences are folded into a single record with the most common DNA and genes. The sample yields 80,000 to 100,000 distinct CDR3 sequences; around 12% were counted once. Of the sample, 2% to 2.5% falls within the top ten clones. In the paper's terms, the time point label means: patch test 1, 2 weeks after DPC sensitization. Taken with the paper, the label for treatment or condition translates to: therapeutic diphenylcyclopropenone sensitization with weekly scalp DPC. The starting material was whole blood, obtained in connection with sensitization to the hapten diphenylcyclopropenone (DPC). These receptors were collected from a woman aged 40-49 years with alopecia areata. Some clones in this sample may be carry-over from other donors' samples.

This clonotype was observed many times. CDR3 coding DNA: TGTGCCAGCCTCCTAGTGAGACAAAAAGCTGGGGCCAACGTCCTGACTTTC. Protein: CASLLVRQKAGANVLTF. The V call is TRBV3-2, the J call TRBJ2-6; the table's D call of TRBD2 was not tested on the DNA. TRBV3-2 is flagged as a pseudogene. CDR3 length equals 17 residues.

This clonotype was counted at least ten times. V gene TRBV12-3 or TRBV12-4 combines with J gene TRBJ2-1, with D perhaps matching TRBD2 (5 bases). The V end lost 3 bases, the J end lost 7 bases, and 7 bases lay between the germline ends. The CDR3 length is 12 residues. As DNA, the CDR3 is TGTGCCAGCAGTTTTGGAGGAAATGAGCAGTTCTTC. It translates to CASSFGGNEQFF.

This chain links TRBV18 with TRBJ1-5; TRBD1 matches 8 bases. The CDR3 extends over 16 amino acids. Germline loops: CDR1 KGHSH, CDR2 LQKENI. V gave up 3 bases and J gave up 4 bases; unmatched junction bases: 8. The CDR3 nucleotides read TGTGCCAGCTCACCTGACAGGGGATCGCTTAATCAGCCCCAGCATTTT. Its protein product is CASSPDRGSLNQPQHF.

V usage is TRBV4-3 and J usage is TRBJ2-1; tentative D call: TRBD2 (5 bases). The CDR3 has 16 amino acids. Trimming removed 3 bases at V and 0 bases at J, with 12 bases between. The germline V gene has CDR1 LGHNA and CDR2 YSLEER. CDR3 loop: CASSHVDYPSYNEQFF. CDR3 in DNA: TGCGCCAGCAGCCATGTCGACTACCCCTCCTACAATGAGCAGTTCTTC.

The chain joins TRBV11-2 to TRBJ2-5, with 11 bases fitting TRBD1. Losses at the gene ends were 7 bases for V and 1 base for J; bases not matched to a gene: 2. The CDR3 runs to 14 residues. Germline V gene data show CDR1 as SGHAT and CDR2 as FQNNGV. As DNA, the CDR3 is TGTGCCAGCACCGGGACAGGGGGCCAAGAGACCCAGTACTTC. Protein: CASTGTGGQETQYF.

Turning to this clonotype: With a much larger clone just one base away, this may be a read error. This chain uses TRBV29-1 with TRBJ2-7; D might be TRBD1 or TRBD2, each matching 5 bases. CDR1 and CDR2 (germline): SQVTM, ANQGSEA. The CDR3 extends over 17 amino acids. CDR3 nucleotide sequence: TGCAGCGTTGGGGAAACCGTGGGGCAGAGCGGATCCTACGGGCAGTACTTC. Protein: CSVGETVGQSGSYGQYF.

This clonotype has just a few counts. The rearrangement uses TRBV6-1 and TRBJ2-3; TRBD2 agrees at 7 bases. CDR1 and CDR2 (germline): MNHNS, SASEGT. This CDR3 contains 14 residues. The V gene end was trimmed by 7 bases and the J gene end by 1 base; junction bases not matched to a gene: 5. CDR3 DNA sequence: TGTGCCAGCATTGGCGGGAGCGGCACAGATACGCAGTATTTT. This sequence encodes CASIGGSGTDTQYF.

This rearrangement joins TRBV3-1 to TRBJ2-1; D is undetermined. CDR1 is LGHDT, CDR2 YNNKEL, per germline (reference sequence). CDR3 length: 13 residues. Trimming removed 3 bases from V and 6 bases from J, with 9 bases in between. The chain's CDR3 is CASSHASRNEQFF. CDR3 bases: TGTGCCAGCAGCCATGCGTCGCGCAATGAGCAGTTCTTC.

V usage is TRBV7-2 and J usage is TRBJ2-3, with a tentative D call TRBD2 (5 bases). V dropped 5 bases and J dropped 2 bases, with 11 bases sitting between them. This CDR3 contains 14 residues. Germline V lookup: CDR1 SGHTA, CDR2 FQGNSA. CDR3 residues: CASSLASPTDTQYF. The CDR3 DNA reads TGTGCCAGCAGCCTTGCTAGCCCCACAGATACGCAGTATTTT.

This clonotype was picked up a small number of times. The rearrangement links TRBV5-4 to TRBJ1-3; no firm D call. Trimming stripped 4 bases from V and 0 bases from J, with 14 bases between. Germline values: CDR1 SGHNT, CDR2 YYREEE (reference sequence). The length of the CDR3 is 16 residues. CDR3 in amino acids: CASSMDGRISGNTIYF. The DNA for the CDR3 is TGTGCCAGCAGCATGGACGGAAGAATCTCTGGAAACACCATATATTTT. The full variable domain, rest sourced from reference TRBV5-4 and TRBJ1-3, is ETGVTQSPTHLIKTRGQQVTLRCSSQSGHNTVSWYQQALGQGPQFIFQYYREEENGRGNFPPRFSGLQFPNYSSELNVNALELDDSALYLCASSMDGRISGNTIYFGEGSWLTVV.

The rearrangement uses TRBV11-2 and TRBJ2-3; no reliable D call. Germline CDR1 and CDR2: SGHAT and FQNNGV. The CDR3 length is 13 residues. The V and J ends lost 2 bases and 5 bases respectively, with 8 bases between them. CDR3 nucleotides: TGTGCCAGCAGCTTAATCCCTGGAGATACGCAGTATTTT. This codes for CASSLIPGDTQYF.

CDR3 sequence (DNA): TGCGCCAGCAGCCAAGATCGGGGAACAGACCGACCCTACGAGCAGTACTTC. Translating gives CASSQDRGTDRPYEQYF. The rearrangement joins TRBV4-1 to TRBJ2-7, with D tentatively TRBD2 (5 bases). With 0 bases removed from V and 2 bases from J, the gap between germline ends came to 17 bases. The CDR3 runs 17 residues. Germline V gives CDR1 MGHRA, CDR2 YSYEKL.

CDR3 sequence: CASSVSGANVLTF. The CDR3, as DNA: TGTGCCAGTAGCGTCTCTGGGGCCAACGTCCTGACTTTC. This sequence joins TRBV19 and TRBJ2-6; D gene ambiguous. The length of the CDR3 is 13 residues. Germline V gene data show CDR1 as LNHDA and CDR2 as SQIVND (reference sequence). V was trimmed by 6 bases and J by 0 bases, leaving 3 bases between them.

The chain links TRBV6-2 or TRBV6-3 to TRBJ1-1; 7 positions agree with TRBD1. J gave up 1 base and V 5 bases, and 10 bases lay outside the gene matches. The CDR3 consists of 16 residues. In germline, CDR1 is MNHEY, CDR2 SVGEGT. The DNA for the CDR3 is TGTGCCAGCAGTAAACCCACCGGGACAGCGAACACTGAAGCTTTCTTT. The encoded protein is CASSKPTGTANTEAFF.

This clonotype showed up many times. V usage is TRBV5-6 and J usage is TRBJ1-1; D remains ambiguous. In germline, CDR1 is SGHDT, CDR2 YYEEEE. The ends were cut back, 5 bases at V and 4 bases at J, with 18 bases in the middle. The CDR3 totals 15 residues. The CDR3, as DNA: TGTGCCAGCAGTTCAGGTTCCCGGATAGGCACTGAAGCTTTCTTT. It codes for CASSSGSRIGTEAFF.

The chain has TRBV27 and TRBJ2-1; 8 bases line up with TRBD2. This CDR3 comprises 13 residues. Trimming at V came to 5 bases and at J to 8 bases, leaving 5 bases not matched to a gene. Germline V CDR1 and CDR2: MNHEY, SMNVEV (reference sequence). The CDR3 loop reads CASSPGRVDEQFF. CDR3 nucleotides: TGTGCCAGCAGTCCCGGGAGGGTGGATGAGCAGTTCTTC.

The chain combines TRBV29-1 with TRBJ1-1; D might be TRBD1 (5 bases). V dropped 7 bases and J dropped 2 bases, with 20 bases sitting between them. The CDR3 contains 15 residues. Germline-derived CDR1 and CDR2 are SQVTM and ANQGSEA. The CDR3 sequence: CSALGNRRRNTEAFF. The CDR3 DNA is TGCAGCGCCCTGGGGAACAGGAGGAGAAACACTGAAGCTTTCTTT.

This clonotype was observed a few times. V usage is TRBV24-1 and J usage is TRBJ2-1; 8 bases agree with TRBD2. This CDR3 spans 15 amino acids. In germline, CDR1 is KGHDR, CDR2 SFDVKD. J lost 8 bases, V lost 3 bases, and 8 bases had no gene match. The CDR3 region has the DNA TGTGCCACCAGTGATGAGAGCGGGAGATCCTATGAGCAGTTCTTC. Protein: CATSDESGRSYEQFF.

This clonotype was seen a handful of times. The chain employs TRBV7-2 and TRBJ2-4; D may be TRBD1 (6 bases). Matching the DNA end better, TRBJ2-5 makes the J call doubtful. The CDR3 is 13 residues long. CDR1 and CDR2 from the germline V gene are SGHTA and FQGNSA. CDR3 amino acids: CASSFHEQGTQYF. Written as DNA, the CDR3 is TGTGCCAGCAGCTTCCATGAACAGGGGACCCAGTACTTC.

The chain is built from TRBV12-3 or TRBV12-4 and TRBJ2-5, with unresolved D. The CDR3 is made up of 14 amino acids. Trimming pared 7 bases from V and 0 bases from J, leaving 12 bases between. CDR3 sequence reads: CASTSGRNQETQYF. In DNA, the CDR3 is TGTGCCAGCACCTCCGGACGTAACCAAGAGACCCAGTACTTC.

This clonotype was seen a handful of times. V and J are TRBV6-2 or TRBV6-3 and TRBJ2-7; TRBD1 or TRBD2 may be the D gene (5 bases each). Germline CDR1 and CDR2: MNHEY and SVGEGT. The CDR3 sequence is 14 residues long. V was trimmed by 8 bases and J by 5 bases, leaving 19 bases between them. The CDR3 nucleotides are TGTGCCAGCCGGTGGTCGACCGGGGCTGACGAGCAGTACTTC. Its protein product is CASRWSTGADEQYF.